One sample yielded the 30 T cell receptor beta chains listed below, sequenced in a study of blood T cells in healthy people across ages. Primed by a sample-barcoded 5' primer and a J-beta primer mix, a second PCR proceeded for 7 to 11 cycles. TCRdb redid the calling of the 5' RACE reads with MiXCR, one entry per CDR3 protein. The repertoire has about 400,000 distinct CDR3 sequences, approximately 51% of them found once; the top ten carry over 40%. The sequencing sample was made of blood. These receptors all come from a man between 60 and 75 years old in good health.

J is TRBJ2-7 and V is TRBV4-2, with 9 nucleotides matching TRBD2. CDR1 is LGHNA and CDR2 is YNFKEQ in the germline V gene. The V segment lost 0 bases and the J segment 10 bases; nucleotides outside the gene matches: 10. The CDR3 has 15 residues. The CDR3 region has the DNA TGTGCCAGCAGCCAAGAAGTGGCGGGGGGGCTGATTCAGTACTTC. Residues: CASSQEVAGGLIQYF.

V is TRBV20-1 and J is TRBJ2-1; D may be TRBD1 or TRBD2 (5 bases each). The DNA end lines up better with TRBJ2-7; the J call may be wrong. Germline CDR1 is DFQATT and CDR2 is SNEGSKA (reference sequence). CDR3 length: 15 amino acids. CDR3 loop: CSARDYEGPYNEQYF. In DNA form, the CDR3 reads TGCAGTGCTAGAGATTATGAGGGGCCCTACAATGAGCAGTACTTC.

V and J are TRBV27 and TRBJ2-5; D uncertain. The DNA end lines up better with TRBJ2-7; the J call may be wrong. The CDR3 loop spans 14 amino acids. Per the germline V gene, CDR1 is MNHEY and CDR2 is SMNVEV (reference sequence). The CDR3: CASSLRRQFGEQYF. The CDR3 nucleotides read TGTGCCAGCAGTTTGCGGCGGCAGTTTGGCGAGCAGTACTTC.

A note on this clonotype: Possible read error: a much larger clone is one base away. The chain carries TRBV7-2 and TRBJ2-7; maybe TRBD1 (7 bases). The J call could be wrong; TRBJ2-1 is a better fit for the DNA end. The length of the CDR3 is 15 residues. Germline V gene data show CDR1 as SGHTA and CDR2 as FQGNSA. The CDR3 reads CASSSGGRGAYEQFF. CDR3 bases: TGTGCCAGCAGCTCCGGGGGCAGGGGGGCCTACGAGCAGTTCTTC.

This clonotype was observed many times. The chain carries TRBV29-1 and TRBJ1-2; 7 bases map to TRBD1. This CDR3 region has 13 residues. Germline loops: CDR1 SQVTM, CDR2 ANQGSEA. Losses at the gene ends were 8 bases for V and 0 bases for J; bases not matched to a gene: 6. Written as DNA, the CDR3 is TGCAGCTCGGACAGGACAGCTAACTATGGCTACACCTTC. Translation: CSSDRTANYGYTF.

This clonotype was recorded at least ten times. This rearrangement joins TRBV7-9 to TRBJ2-1; possible D gene TRBD2, 5 bases. Trimming cost V 5 bases and J 10 bases, with 9 bases left between them. Germline loops: CDR1 SEHNR, CDR2 FQNEAQ (reference sequence). The CDR3 is 11 amino acids. The CDR3 protein is CASSTGIEQFF. In DNA, the CDR3 is TGTGCCAGCAGCACCGGGATAGAGCAGTTCTTC.

The V gene is TRBV20-1, the J gene TRBJ2-5; TRBD1 is a possible D gene (6 bases). The J call may be wrong; the DNA end is better matched by TRBJ2-1. The germline gives CDR1 DFQATT, CDR2 SNEGSKA (reference sequence). The CDR3 length is 14 residues. CDR3 protein: CSASSGVAEETQFF. CDR3 nucleotides: TGCAGTGCTAGTTCAGGGGTGGCCGAAGAGACCCAGTTCTTC.

For this clonotype: This may be a read error, as it is one base from a much larger clone. The J gene is TRBJ2-7, the V gene TRBV27, with TRBD2 as a possible D gene (7 bases). The J call could be wrong; TRBJ2-4 is a better fit for the DNA end. The length of the CDR3 is 14 residues. Germline lookup yields CDR1 MNHEY and CDR2 SMNVEV (reference sequence). This CDR3 reads CASSVYRGANIQYF. In DNA form, the CDR3 reads TGTGCCAGCAGTGTATATCGGGGGGCGAACATTCAGTACTTC.

The sample holds a few counts of this clonotype. The V and J genes are TRBV20-1 and TRBJ2-3, with TRBD1 as a possible D gene (5 bases). The CDR3 is 14 residues long. The V gene lost 4 bases and the J gene lost 0 bases, with 11 bases spanning the gap. Germline V gene lookup returns CDR1 DFQATT and CDR2 SNEGSKA (reference sequence). For the CDR3, the DNA is TGCAGTGCTAACCCGACAGCTAGCACAGATACGCAGTATTTT. It codes for CSANPTASTDTQYF.

This chain joins TRBV7-9 and TRBJ2-1, with D tentatively TRBD1 (6 bases). The CDR3 covers 13 residues. The V gene lost 6 bases and the J gene lost 8 bases, with 14 bases spanning the gap. The germline V gene has CDR1 SEHNR and CDR2 FQNEAQ (reference sequence). The CDR3 DNA is TGTGCCAGCAGGATGACCAGGGGAGATGAGCAGTTCTTC. Its protein product is CASRMTRGDEQFF. Using reference TRBV7-9 and TRBJ2-1 for the parts outside the CDR3, the full variable domain is DTGVSQNPRHKITKRGQNVTFRCDPISEHNRLYWYRQTLGQGPEFLTYFQNEAQLEKSRLLSDRFSAERPKGSFSTLEIQRTEQGDSAMYLCASRMTRGDEQFFGPGTRLTVL.

This clonotype was counted a few times. The V call is TRBV29-1, the J call TRBJ1-1, with unresolved D. V was cut by 7 bases and J by 1 base, with 10 bases left in between. Germline-derived CDR1 and CDR2 are SQVTM and ANQGSEA. The CDR3 has 12 amino acids. The DNA of the CDR3 is TGCAGCGCTAGACCAGGGAACACTGAAGCTTTCTTT. Its translation: CSARPGNTEAFF.

The table lists this clonotype with a few counts. This rearrangement joins TRBV9 to TRBJ1-1; perhaps TRBD1 as D (5 bases). Germline V gene sequence: CDR1 SGDLS, CDR2 YYNGEE. Deletions cut 3 bases from V and 0 bases from J, with 15 bases between. The CDR3 is made up of 16 amino acids. The CDR3, as DNA: TGTGCCAGCAGCGCCCCTCTTGAGGGGATGAACACTGAAGCTTTCTTT. Residues: CASSAPLEGMNTEAFF.

J is TRBJ2-3 and V is TRBV5-1; 8 bases map to TRBD2. The trim removed 2 bases at V and 4 bases at J, leaving 3 bases unmatched. The CDR3 is 14 residues long. CDR1 and CDR2 (germline): SGHRS, YFSETQ. The CDR3 sequence is CASSFGGGPDTQYF. The CDR3 DNA follows: TGCGCCAGCAGCTTCGGGGGGGGCCCAGATACGCAGTATTTT.

V usage is TRBV10-3 and J usage is TRBJ2-5; D might be TRBD2 (6 bases). The CDR3 totals 13 residues. Germline CDR1 and CDR2: ENHRY and SYGVKD. V was shortened by 6 bases and J by 4 bases, with 12 bases between the two germline ends. This CDR3 is CAISPRERETQYF. The CDR3 DNA sequence: TGTGCCATCAGCCCTCGGGAGCGAGAGACCCAGTACTTC.

The V gene is TRBV11-2, the J gene TRBJ2-7; the D call may be TRBD1 or TRBD2 (5 bases each). Per germline, CDR1 SGHAT and CDR2 FQNNGV. V lost 1 base to trimming and J lost 2 bases, with 9 bases between them. This CDR3 spans 14 amino acids. The CDR3: CASSLGDPTYEQYF. In nucleotides, the CDR3 is TGTGCCAGCAGCTTAGGGGACCCGACCTACGAGCAGTACTTC.

The CDR3 loop reads CASSFAGQKGSNEQFF. CDR3 coding DNA: TGTGCCAGCAGTTTTGCAGGCCAAAAGGGGAGTAATGAGCAGTTCTTC. The chain recombines TRBV28 with TRBJ2-1; D assignment may be TRBD1 or TRBD2 (5 bases each). V was clipped by 3 bases and J by 7 bases, with 19 bases between them. This CDR3 comprises 16 residues. Germline CDR1 is MDHEN and CDR2 is SYDVKM.

This clonotype has a handful of counts. V is TRBV5-1 and J is TRBJ2-3; no reliable D call. Trimming cost V 7 bases and J 3 bases, with 15 bases left between them. This CDR3 comprises 14 residues. The V gene's germline CDR1 is SGHRS and CDR2 YFSETQ. The CDR3 region is CASVEGVSTDTQYF. CDR3 DNA: TGCGCCAGCGTCGAAGGAGTGAGTACAGATACGCAGTATTTT.

V usage is TRBV4-3 and J usage is TRBJ2-5, with a weak D call TRBD2 (6 bases). Gene TRBJ2-7 matches the end of the DNA better, so the J call may be wrong. This CDR3 has 17 residues. CDR1 LGHNA and CDR2 YSLEER come from the germline V gene. CDR3 coding DNA: TGCGCCGGCAACGATGACGTGGGGGACTTTAAGACCTACGAGCAGTACTTC. Its translation is CAGNDDVGDFKTYEQYF.

This clonotype was recorded many times. The V call is TRBV29-1, the J call TRBJ2-6; D uncertain. CDR3 length: 13 residues. The germline gives CDR1 SQVTM, CDR2 ANQGSEA. V shed 4 bases and J shed 0 bases, with 4 bases lying between them. Written as DNA, the CDR3 is TGCAGCGTTGCGCGCTCTGGGGCCAACGTCCTGACTTTC. It is translated as CSVARSGANVLTF.

The chain joins TRBV7-3 to TRBJ1-6, with D unclear. Germline CDR1 is SGHTA and CDR2 is FQGTGA. The CDR3 has 13 amino acids. Between the trimmed V and J ends, which lost 5 bases and 4 bases, there was a span of 6 bases. The CDR3 DNA sequence: TGTGCCAGCAGCCCCGGTTATAATTCACCCCTCCACTTT. Translation: CASSPGYNSPLHF.

The genes are TRBV10-3 and TRBJ2-7; the D gene is possibly TRBD1 (6 bases). The germline V gene has CDR1 ENHRY and CDR2 SYGVKD. Trimming removed 6 bases at V and 0 bases at J, with 12 bases between. This CDR3 region has 14 residues. This CDR3 reads CAIRGAGNSYEQYF. The CDR3 nucleotides read TGTGCCATCAGGGGGGCAGGAAACTCCTACGAGCAGTACTTC.

The chain uses TRBV7-9 and TRBJ2-7; TRBD1 matches at 7 bases. The CDR3 has 15 amino acids. Losses at the gene ends were 1 base for V and 4 bases for J; bases not matched to a gene: 7. CDR1 is SEHNR and CDR2 is FQNEAQ in the germline V gene (reference sequence). CDR3 amino acids: CASSLVVGGAYEQYF. The CDR3 bases are TGTGCCAGCAGCTTAGTGGTAGGGGGCGCGTACGAGCAGTACTTC.

Here the CDR3 DNA reads TGTGCCAGCAGTTCCTCGACCGTCAAAGAGTACTTC. Residues: CASSSSTVKEYF. The chain joins TRBV6-2 or TRBV6-3 to TRBJ2-5; D remains ambiguous. The ends were cut back, 4 bases at V and 12 bases at J, with 15 bases in the middle. The CDR3 loop spans 12 amino acids. Germline V lookup: CDR1 MNHEY, CDR2 SVGEGT.

This chain joins TRBV7-8 and TRBJ2-7; tentatively, D is TRBD2 (6 bases). Trimming took 10 bases from V and 7 from J, leaving 35 bases between them. The CDR3 consists of 18 residues. CDR1 and CDR2 (germline): SGHVS, FQNEAQ. CDR3 DNA sequence: TGTGCCACCACCAACAGCGGCCCGGGGGAGTTCTATTACAATGAGCAGTACTTC. As protein: CATTNSGPGEFYYNEQYF.

V usage is TRBV20-1 and J usage is TRBJ2-1, with D possibly TRBD2 on 5 matching bases. V gave up 5 bases and J gave up 7 bases, with 18 bases separating them. This CDR3 region has 14 residues. Germline V gives CDR1 DFQATT, CDR2 SNEGSKA (reference sequence). The chain's CDR3 is CSAGGVILENEQFF. The CDR3 DNA reads as TGCAGTGCTGGAGGCGTTATCCTTGAAAATGAGCAGTTCTTC.

The rearrangement joins TRBV29-1 to TRBJ1-2, with a possible D match to TRBD1 (5 bases). Germline CDR1 and CDR2: SQVTM and ANQGSEA. Trimming took off 7 bases at V and 0 bases at J, with 9 bases between the two ends. The CDR3 spans 12 residues. As DNA, the CDR3 is TGCAGCGCCGGGACGGCTAACTATGGCTACACCTTC. Residues: CSAGTANYGYTF.

This clonotype has a handful of counts. The J gene is TRBJ2-1, the V gene TRBV11-1; 11 nucleotides match TRBD1. CDR3 size: 14 residues. The J segment lost 2 bases and the V segment lost 8 bases, leaving 2 bases of the junction unmatched. Germline V gene data show CDR1 as SGHAT and CDR2 as FQDESV (reference sequence). DNA of the CDR3: TGTGCCAGCGGGACAGGGGGGGCCTACAATGAGCAGTTCTTC. Amino acids: CASGTGGAYNEQFF.

The J gene is TRBJ2-5, the V gene TRBV5-1; 8 positions agree with TRBD1. TRBJ2-7 matches the DNA end more closely, so the J call is doubtful. There are 15 residues in the CDR3. Germline-derived CDR1 and CDR2 are SGHRS and YFSETQ. The CDR3 loop reads CASSLRDRGPLEQYF. CDR3 sequence (DNA): TGCGCCAGCAGCTTGCGCGACAGGGGTCCCCTCGAGCAGTACTTC.

The chain joins TRBV29-1 to TRBJ2-3; TRBD2 is a possible D gene (7 bases). The V end was cut by 3 bases, the J end by 6 bases, with 19 bases between. The CDR3 runs to 15 residues. CDR1 and CDR2 from the germline V gene are SQVTM and ANQGSEA. CDR3: CSVDQAGQGPDTQYF. The DNA for the CDR3 is TGCAGCGTTGACCAAGCGGGACAAGGGCCGGATACGCAGTATTTT.

This clonotype was detected a few times. The J gene is TRBJ1-1, the V gene TRBV5-1; TRBD1 is a possible D gene (6 bases). This CDR3 is built from 14 residues. CDR1 and CDR2 (germline): SGHRS, YFSETQ. Trimming took off 4 bases at V and 1 base at J, with 11 bases between the two ends. CDR3 in DNA: TGCGCCAGCAGCCCCGGGACACAGAACACTGAAGCTTTCTTT. Amino acids: CASSPGTQNTEAFF.